Below, one TCR beta chain is given with its context. Participant-reported clinical history was the basis for cohort assignment. This CDR3 comprises 11 residues. V dropped 3 bases and J dropped 8 bases, with 7 bases sitting between them. Per germline, CDR1 SEHNR and CDR2 FQNEAQ (reference sequence). The entry originates in a study of blood T cell repertoires in COVID-19. Study-wide background: In each case, the material was cDNA or gDNA derived from T cells, B-cell-depleted T cells, or PBMCs.

Clones were read by immunoSEQ multiplex PCR, and TCRdb kept only the in-frame ones, dropping some. This repertoire shows about 400,000 clones, roughly 84% found once; its top ten account for about 3%. What was sequenced was PBMCs or T cells enriched from blood (not recorded which). This sequence was found in a woman aged 25 to 39 who had recovered from COVID-19. The chain is built from TRBV7-9 and TRBJ1-2; no clear D. The CDR3 spells CASSFLQGYTF. The CDR3 DNA follows: TGTGCCAGCAGCTTCTTGCAGGGCTACACCTTC.